Below, 11 T cell receptor beta chains from the same sample are listed, as sequenced in a study of cytotoxic CD8 clonotypes in ibrutinib-treated CLL. Sequencing was performed with immunoSEQ multiplex PCR; in TCRdb, only in-frame clones are kept and a portion is missing. The sample includes more than 200,000 clones, less than 75% seen only once; the top ten take 15% to 19%. The specimen was PBMCs, collected after 24 months of ibrutinib treatment. The origin of the receptors is a human donor with chronic lymphocytic leukemia.

Here the CDR3 reads CALIRAAGGTDTQYF. The CDR3 region has the DNA TGTGCCCTTATTCGGGCTGCGGGTGGGACAGATACGCAGTATTTT. V and J are TRBV30 and TRBJ2-3; TRBD2 is a possible D gene (5 bases). Between the trimmed V and J ends, which lost 8 bases and 3 bases, there was a span of 21 bases. Germline lookup yields CDR1 GTSNPN and CDR2 SVGIG (reference sequence). The length of the CDR3 is 15 residues.

This clone was seen a few times. DNA for the CDR3: TGTGCCAGCAGCCAAGGGAGAACTGAAGCTTTCTTT. It yields the protein CASSQGRTEAFF. V and J are TRBV14 and TRBJ1-1; D remains unclear. V dropped 1 base and J dropped 5 bases, with 5 bases sitting between them. The CDR3 is made up of 12 amino acids. In germline, CDR1 is SGHDN, CDR2 FVKESK.

This clone was recorded only once. The V call is TRBV28, the J call TRBJ2-5, with unresolved D. The CDR3 has 14 residues. V lost 4 bases to trimming and J lost 0 bases, with 9 bases between them. Per germline, CDR1 MDHEN and CDR2 SYDVKM. This CDR3 reads CASSSRPHQETQYF. For the CDR3, the DNA is TGTGCCAGCAGTTCGAGGCCCCACCAAGAGACCCAGTACTTC.

This chain links TRBV9 with TRBJ2-3; 8 bases match TRBD1. The CDR3 sequence is 16 residues long. J gave up 2 bases and V 0 bases, and 5 bases lay outside the gene matches. In germline, CDR1 is SGDLS, CDR2 YYNGEE. CDR3 nucleotide sequence: TGTGCCAGCAGCGTAGGGACAGGGAAATTCACAGATACGCAGTATTTT. Protein product: CASSVGTGKFTDTQYF.

The chain employs TRBV7-2 and TRBJ2-1; 8 nucleotides align to TRBD1. The germline V gene encodes CDR1 SGHTA and CDR2 FQGNSA. CDR3 size: 15 residues. J gave up 0 bases and V 8 bases, and 6 bases lay outside the gene matches. CDR3 in amino acids: CASAPGQVSYNEQFF. The CDR3 DNA follows: TGTGCCAGCGCACCGGGACAGGTCTCCTACAATGAGCAGTTCTTC.

This rearrangement joins TRBV6-6 to TRBJ1-5, with D perhaps matching TRBD1 (5 bases). With 2 bases removed from V and 9 bases from J, the gap between germline ends came to 17 bases. Per the germline V gene, CDR1 is MNHNY and CDR2 is SVGAGI (reference sequence). The CDR3 covers 15 residues. In DNA, the CDR3 is TGTGCCAGCAGTTACCCCAATTCAGCGGGGCGGCCCCAGCATTTT. Translating gives CASSYPNSAGRPQHF.

The chain joins TRBV6-1 to TRBJ2-1; D is ambiguous. This CDR3 spans 13 amino acids. CDR1 and CDR2 from the germline V gene are MNHNS and SASEGT. Trimming stripped 4 bases from V and 10 bases from J, with 14 bases between. The CDR3 here is CASSVDPLKEQFF. The CDR3 nucleotides are TGTGCCAGCAGTGTAGACCCACTTAAGGAGCAGTTCTTC.

The V and J genes are TRBV28 and TRBJ2-7; no definite D call. Per the germline V gene, CDR1 is MDHEN and CDR2 is SYDVKM. V was cut by 3 bases and J by 2 bases, with 11 bases left in between. The CDR3 covers 14 residues. The CDR3 DNA reads TGTGCCAGCAGTTTTTATCTACCTCCCTACGAGCAGTACTTC. As protein: CASSFYLPPYEQYF.

DNA for the CDR3: TGTGCCAGCAGCTTGGAGGCGATAAACGTAATGAAAGAGACCCAGTACTTC. It is translated as CASSLEAINVMKETQYF. The rearrangement uses TRBV11-1 and TRBJ2-5; TRBD2 is a possible D gene (5 bases). The germline V and J ends were trimmed by 3 bases and 3 bases, with 20 bases remaining between them. The CDR3 consists of 17 residues. Germline V gene data show CDR1 as SGHAT and CDR2 as FQDESV (reference sequence).

The rearrangement uses TRBV6-5 and TRBJ2-3, with D possibly matching TRBD1 (5 bases). The V end was cut by 7 bases, the J end by 6 bases, with 11 bases between. This CDR3 is built from 12 residues. Germline-derived CDR1 and CDR2 are MNHEY and SVGAGI. The DNA for the CDR3 is TGTGCCAGCAAAGGGGTGTACGATACGCAGTATTTT. Translating gives CASKGVYDTQYF.

This clone was picked up a small number of times. This chain links TRBV10-3 with TRBJ2-7; 7 nucleotides agree with TRBD1. This CDR3 has 13 residues. The germline gives CDR1 ENHRY, CDR2 SYGVKD. The V segment lost 7 bases and the J segment 5 bases; nucleotides outside the gene matches: 8. CDR3 sequence (DNA): TGTGCCATCAATCGACAGGGAGAGGACGAGCAGTACTTC. It codes for CAINRQGEDEQYF.